The entry that follows covers one T cell receptor (beta chain) sequence. Its antigen is undetermined. The entry originates in a study of shared clonotypes between healthy human individuals. Regarding the study as a whole: Larger estimated richness was generally seen in naive subsets than in memory subsets. Rarefaction curves obtained for sorted subsets showed sequencing incomplete despite large depth.

The protocol was immunoSEQ multiplex PCR, while the TCRdb copy is restricted to in-frame clones and leaves out a portion. The sample shows about 2.4 million clones, approximately 90% of them seen only once. This TCR was recovered from a man aged 18 to 29 in good health. The specimen sequenced was naive CD4+ T cells sorted from blood. Subset: CD45RA+ positively selected.

CDR3 nucleotides: TGTGCCACCTGGGACACGAGCTCTGGAAACACCATATATTTT. Amino acid sequence: CATWDTSSGNTIYF. The chain joins TRBV10-3 to TRBJ1-3; D possibly corresponds to TRBD1 (6 bases). This CDR3 contains 14 residues. Trimming removed 10 bases at V and 0 bases at J, with 13 bases between. Germline lookup yields CDR1 ENHRY and CDR2 SYGVKD.